A single sample gave rise to the 16 T cell receptor beta chains below, sequenced in a study of OX40 agonist ivuxolimab in advanced cancers. Sequencing used immunoSEQ multiplex PCR; TCRdb keeps in-frame clones, though not all of them. Of 25,000 to 40,000 clones detected, 65% to 85% appear once; the ten largest clones hold under 25%. The sample in question was CD4+ or CD8+ T cells sorted from blood, obtained in a trial of the OX40 agonist ivuxolimab. Receptors originate from an adult with an advanced solid tumor such as melanoma, head and neck, liver or kidney cancer.

In nucleotides, the CDR3 is TGCGCCAGCAGCCCCTCGGGAGCGGGCTCAACTAATGAAAAACTGTTTTTT. It translates to CASSPSGAGSTNEKLFF. The chain employs TRBV4-1 and TRBJ1-4, with D uncertain. V was pared by 4 bases and J by 0 bases, with 15 bases between. Germline V gene data show CDR1 as MGHRA and CDR2 as YSYEKL. The CDR3 has 17 amino acids.

This chain uses TRBV11-2 with TRBJ2-3; 13 positions match TRBD2. CDR3 size: 17 residues. The V gene end was trimmed by 2 bases and the J gene end by 2 bases; junction bases not matched to a gene: 4. Germline CDR1 SGHAT, CDR2 FQNNGV. CDR3 protein: CASSLTSGGGYTDTQYF. CDR3 nucleotide sequence: TGTGCCAGCAGCTTAACTAGCGGGGGGGGTTACACAGATACGCAGTATTTT.

V is TRBV6-1 and J is TRBJ2-7; D is perhaps TRBD1 (5 bases). V was shortened by 0 bases and J by 5 bases, with 11 bases between the two germline ends. The CDR3 extends over 14 amino acids. The V gene's germline CDR1 is MNHNS and CDR2 SASEGT. The CDR3 reads CASSEAPGIDEQYF. CDR3 DNA sequence: TGTGCCAGCAGTGAAGCGCCAGGGATCGACGAGCAGTACTTC.

The V and J genes are TRBV27 and TRBJ1-2; the D is unclear. In germline, CDR1 is MNHEY, CDR2 SMNVEV (reference sequence). The CDR3 spans 14 residues. Trimming removed 5 bases at V and 5 bases at J, with 15 bases between. Written as DNA, the CDR3 is TGTGCCAGCAGTCCCCCGGGCCTGGGATATGGCTACACCTTC. This gives the protein CASSPPGLGYGYTF.

On this clone itself: Here the CDR3 omits its conserved ending phenylalanine or tryptophan, so a read error is the likely source. The gene calls are TRBV28 and TRBJ1-2; D is perhaps TRBD1 (6 bases). In germline, CDR1 is MDHEN, CDR2 SYDVKM. The germline V and J ends were trimmed by 2 bases and 3 bases, with 19 bases remaining between them. The CDR3 has 17 amino acids. The CDR3 loop reads CASSLRGGRGPDYGYTL. In DNA form, the CDR3 reads TGTGCCAGCAGTTTAAGAGGCGGTCGGGGGCCGGACTATGGCTACACCCTC.

This clone is labeled large. The J gene is TRBJ1-1, the V gene TRBV9; TRBD1 matches 8 bases. This CDR3 region has 14 residues. Looked up from germline, CDR1 is SGDLS and CDR2 is YYNGEE. V shed 0 bases and J 6 bases; nucleotides not matched to a gene: 4. CDR3 sequence: CASSVAYRGAEAFF. The DNA of the CDR3 is TGTGCCAGCAGCGTAGCTTACAGGGGGGCTGAAGCTTTCTTT. The entire variable domain, with the rest obtained from reference TRBV9 and TRBJ1-1, is as follows: DSGVTQTPKHLITATGQRVTLRCSPRSGDLSVYWYQQSLDQGLQFLIQYYNGEERAKGNILERFSAQQFPDLHSELNLSSLELGDSALYFCASSVAYRGAEAFFGQGTRLTVV.

The chain has TRBV5-6 and TRBJ2-7, with TRBD2 matching 12 bases. After removal of 4 bases from V and 6 bases from J, the junction contained 5 bases not matched to a gene. The CDR3 spans 14 residues. In germline, CDR1 is SGHDT, CDR2 YYEEEE. CDR3 sequence (DNA): TGTGCCAGCAGCCGGACTAGCGGGATGGGCGAGCAGTACTTC. Translated: CASSRTSGMGEQYF.

The chain has TRBV28 and TRBJ2-6; no clear D gene. CDR3 length equals 15 residues. Germline loops: CDR1 MDHEN, CDR2 SYDVKM. V was clipped by 7 bases and J by 0 bases, with 10 bases between them. CDR3 protein: CASNPEYSGANVLTF. For the CDR3, the DNA is TGTGCCAGCAACCCGGAGTACTCTGGGGCCAACGTCCTGACTTTC.

The CDR3 is CASSPTYSYEQYF. The CDR3 bases are TGTGCCAGCAGCCCGACGTACTCCTACGAGCAGTACTTC. The chain links TRBV7-2 to TRBJ2-7; D gene unclear. The CDR3 has 13 residues. Germline V gene lookup returns CDR1 SGHTA and CDR2 FQGNSA. Trimming shortened V by 5 bases and J by 0 bases, and 8 bases separated the two germline ends.

This clone appeared a few times. This sequence joins TRBV7-9 and TRBJ2-3; TRBD2 might be the D (5 bases). The CDR3 has 16 amino acids. Trimming took 4 bases from V and 7 from J, leaving 21 bases between them. Germline V gene lookup returns CDR1 SEHNR and CDR2 FQNEAQ (reference sequence). CDR3 DNA sequence: TGTGCCAGCAGCTCCCCGGGTGGGGAGAATAGGAATACGCAGTATTTT. It is translated as CASSSPGGENRNTQYF. Complete variable domain (other parts from reference TRBV7-9 and TRBJ2-3): DTGVSQNPRHKITKRGQNVTFRCDPISEHNRLYWYRQTLGQGPEFLTYFQNEAQLEKSRLLSDRFSAERPKGSFSTLEIQRTEQGDSAMYLCASSSPGGENRNTQYFGPGTRLTVL.

The rearrangement uses TRBV5-1 and TRBJ2-7; 9 positions match TRBD1. V gave up 7 bases and J gave up 1 base; unmatched junction bases: 12. The CDR3 is 16 residues long. Germline lookup yields CDR1 SGHRS and CDR2 YFSETQ. The CDR3 loop is CASRDPPGQGSYEQYF. The CDR3 coding sequence is TGCGCCAGCCGAGACCCTCCGGGACAGGGATCCTACGAGCAGTACTTC.

This chain links TRBV7-3 with TRBJ2-1, with 7 nucleotides matching TRBD2. This CDR3 has 18 amino acids. Germline lookup yields CDR1 SGHTA and CDR2 FQGTGA. After removal of 1 base from V and 3 bases from J, the junction contained 12 bases not matched to a gene. CDR3 bases: TGTGCCAGCAGCTTAAAGGGAACATCAAGCGGGATCTACAATGAGCAGTTCTTC. Translated, it gives CASSLKGTSSGIYNEQFF.

This clone was observed a single time. The rearrangement links TRBV11-1 to TRBJ2-2; D not certain. V was shortened by 0 bases and J by 7 bases, with 12 bases between the two germline ends. The length of the CDR3 is 15 residues. Germline V gene sequence: CDR1 SGHAT, CDR2 FQDESV (reference sequence). The CDR3 region has the DNA TGTGCCAGCAGCTTAGCTGGACCCCCAGGCGGGGAGCTGTTTTTT. It codes for CASSLAGPPGGELFF.

DNA of the CDR3: TGCGCCAGCAGTGATTCCGGGTCTTACAATGAGCAGTTCTTC. Translating it yields CASSDSGSYNEQFF. This chain links TRBV10-2 with TRBJ2-1; D is uncertain. Trimming shortened V by 3 bases and J by 4 bases, and 10 bases separated the two germline ends. The CDR3 is 14 amino acids. Germline CDR1 WSHSY, CDR2 SAAADI.

With respect to this clone: Sequence at one end of the junction differs from germline and may be a read error. This chain links TRBV5-1 with TRBJ2-2; 7 nucleotides line up with TRBD2. Germline CDR1 SGHRS, CDR2 YFSETQ. CDR3 size: 16 residues. The CDR3 is CASTLNAGADTGELFF. DNA of the CDR3: TGCGCCAGCACCTTGAACGCGGGAGCAGACACCGGGGAGCTGTTTTTT.

The chain has TRBV6-5 and TRBJ1-4; 8 bases line up with TRBD1. The CDR3 is 13 amino acids. Germline V gene data show CDR1 as MNHEY and CDR2 as SVGAGI. The trim removed 0 bases at V and 10 bases at J, leaving 1 base unmatched. CDR3 nucleotide sequence: TGTGCCAGCAGTTACTCACAGGGGGGAAAACTGTTTTTT. Its protein product is CASSYSQGGKLFF.